These 22 T cell receptor beta chains share one sample of origin, sequenced in a study of PD-1 blockade in classical Hodgkin lymphoma (dated by TCRdb to 2018 to 2020). Libraries were constructed by the immunoSEQ multiplex PCR assay. TCRdb took over this immuneACCESS table, retaining in-frame rearrangements with V and J assigned. Such tables are incomplete; in checked studies, under half of the missing clones stem from an unresolved V gene, and the remainder is unexplained. The sample contains about 2,500 clones, 55% to 75% of them found a single time. The ten most abundant clones make up almost 70% of the sample. The time point tag for this specimen amounts to: cycle 4 day 1 (C4D1), after about 6 weeks of nivolumab. Every trial patient had relapsed following autologous stem cell transplantation, and prior brentuximab vedotin exposure was what differed among cohorts A, B and C. CD8+ T cells were purified from thawed PBMCs by magnetic negative selection with a Miltenyi CD8+ T cell isolation kit.

The sequences come from CD8+ T cells from blood, collected before the fourth cycle of nivolumab. These receptors were collected from a human donor with classical Hodgkin lymphoma.

The rearrangement uses TRBV5-6 and TRBJ2-7; perhaps TRBD2 as D (7 bases). Trimming removed 2 bases from V and 6 bases from J, with 15 bases in between. The CDR3 runs to 14 residues. CDR1 and CDR2 from the germline V gene are SGHDT and YYEEEE. This CDR3 reads CASSLVGGRGEQYF. CDR3 bases: TGTGCCAGCAGCTTAGTCGGGGGGCGCGGCGAGCAGTACTTC. Full variable domain (remainder filled in from reference TRBV5-6 and TRBJ2-7): DAGVTQSPTHLIKTRGQQVTLRCSPKSGHDTVSWYQQALGQGPQFIFQYYEEEERQRGNFPDRFSGHQFPNYSSELNVNALLLGDSALYLCASSLVGGRGEQYFGPGTRLTVT.

The J gene is TRBJ2-7, the V gene TRBV5-1; TRBD1 matches 7 bases. CDR1 is SGHRS, CDR2 YFSETQ, per germline. There are 16 residues in the CDR3. V shed 3 bases and J 5 bases; nucleotides not matched to a gene: 14. Written as DNA, the CDR3 is TGCGCCAGCAGCTCCTCCCCGGGACAGAGAAGGGACGAGCAGTACTTC. Translating it yields CASSSSPGQRRDEQYF.

The V call is TRBV9, the J call TRBJ2-3; 9 nucleotides match TRBD2. Germline V gene data show CDR1 as SGDLS and CDR2 as YYNGEE. The CDR3 consists of 17 residues. After removal of 4 bases from V and 4 bases from J, the junction contained 13 bases not matched to a gene. CDR3 amino acids: CASSIAGTSYGPDTQYF. For the CDR3, the DNA is TGTGCCAGCAGCATAGCGGGGACTAGCTATGGTCCAGATACGCAGTATTTT.

The chain uses TRBV7-9 and TRBJ2-7, with D possibly being TRBD1 (5 bases). Trimming removed 4 bases at V and 2 bases at J, with 12 bases between. The CDR3 runs 14 residues. Germline CDR1 is SEHNR and CDR2 is FQNEAQ (reference sequence). The CDR3 DNA reads TGTGCCAGCAGCTCAGTAGACAGAGCCTACGAGCAGTACTTC. It is translated as CASSSVDRAYEQYF.

The chain's CDR3 is CASSLVGTRPEAFF. The DNA of the CDR3 is TGTGCCAGCAGCTTAGTTGGGACACGGCCCGAAGCTTTCTTT. This sequence joins TRBV11-1 and TRBJ1-1, with D possibly TRBD1 on 6 matching bases. Germline values: CDR1 SGHAT, CDR2 FQDESV (reference sequence). This CDR3 is 14 amino acids long. The V and J ends lost 1 base and 8 bases respectively, with 14 bases between them.

This clone was recorded only once. This chain joins TRBV30 and TRBJ1-2, with a possible D match to TRBD1 (5 bases). V was trimmed by 3 bases and J by 4 bases, leaving 18 bases between them. CDR3 length equals 15 residues. Per the germline V gene, CDR1 is GTSNPN and CDR2 is SVGIG (reference sequence). The CDR3 reads CAWRPPGRSLYGYTF. CDR3 DNA sequence: TGTGCCTGGAGACCTCCGGGACGGTCCCTCTATGGCTACACCTTC.

The chain links TRBV7-5 to TRBJ1-1. TRBV7-5 is noted as a pseudogene. This CDR3 has 14 residues. The CDR3 loop reads CASSPTDMNTEAFF. The DNA for the CDR3 is TGTGCCAGCAGCCCGACTGACATGAACACTGAAGCTTTCTTT.

This chain links TRBV30 with TRBJ1-1; D ambiguous. CDR1 is GTSNPN, CDR2 SVGIG, per germline (reference sequence). Trimming stripped 0 bases from V and 14 bases from J, with 19 bases between. This CDR3 region has 13 residues. The CDR3 DNA follows: TGTGCCTGGAGTGTACTGAATATAACAGCGAGATTCTTT. Translated: CAWSVLNITARFF.

This clone was found a few times. The rearrangement links TRBV11-2 to TRBJ1-4; D is unclear. V was shortened by 0 bases and J by 8 bases, with 13 bases between the two germline ends. The CDR3 runs to 15 residues. Germline V gene data show CDR1 as SGHAT and CDR2 as FQNNGV. The CDR3 protein is CASSLEYSSREKLFF. DNA for the CDR3: TGTGCCAGCAGCTTAGAGTACAGCAGCCGGGAAAAACTGTTTTTT. The full variable domain, its missing parts supplied by reference TRBV11-2 and TRBJ1-4, is EAGVAQSPRYKIIEKRQSVAFWCNPISGHATLYWYQQILGQGPKLLIQFQNNGVVDDSQLPKDRFSAERLKGVDSTLKIQPAKLEDSAVYLCASSLEYSSREKLFFGSGTQLSVL.

The V call is TRBV29-1, the J call TRBJ2-1; D ambiguous. The CDR3 extends over 12 amino acids. Trimming left V 5 bases short and J 4 bases short, with 9 bases between. Per germline, CDR1 SQVTM and CDR2 ANQGSEA. The CDR3 region has the DNA TGCAGCGTTCGGCAGAGATACAATGAGCAGTTCTTC. This encodes CSVRQRYNEQFF.

This sequence joins TRBV15 and TRBJ2-3; D is unclear. Trimming removed 4 bases at V and 1 base at J, with 9 bases between. The CDR3 spans 14 residues. Germline values: CDR1 LNHNV, CDR2 YYDKDF (reference sequence). Here the CDR3 reads CATSTPYGTDTQYF. CDR3 nucleotide sequence: TGTGCCACCAGCACCCCATACGGCACAGATACGCAGTATTTT.

The CDR3, as DNA: TGTGCCAGCAGTTTATATGGCTCTGGAAACACCATATATTTT. Its protein product is CASSLYGSGNTIYF. The rearrangement links TRBV27 to TRBJ1-3, with no clear D. Deletions cut 1 base from V and 0 bases from J, with 4 bases between. This CDR3 comprises 14 residues. Germline-derived CDR1 and CDR2 are MNHEY and SMNVEV (reference sequence).

The V gene is TRBV7-1, the J gene TRBJ2-4; 10 nucleotides agree with TRBD2. TRBV7-1 carries the ORF label, with uncertain function. With V trimmed by 5 bases and J by 6 bases, 16 bases remained unmatched. The CDR3 loop spans 18 amino acids. CDR3 DNA sequence: TGTGCCAGCAGCCTTCCTTATGGGGCCCCTAGCGGGGGAAACATTCAGTACTTC. This encodes CASSLPYGAPSGGNIQYF.

V is TRBV25-1 and J is TRBJ2-7, with D possibly matching TRBD1 (5 bases). CDR1 MGHDK and CDR2 SYGVNS come from the germline V gene. This CDR3 is 13 amino acids long. V was cut by 3 bases and J by 7 bases, with 13 bases left in between. In DNA, the CDR3 is TGTGCCAGCAGTGAGAACTCCCCAGGGGAGCAGTACTTC. Translated: CASSENSPGEQYF.

V gene TRBV9 combines with J gene TRBJ1-5; maybe TRBD1 (5 bases). The germline V and J ends were trimmed by 0 bases and 2 bases, with 18 bases remaining between them. There are 18 residues in the CDR3. Germline assignment: CDR1 SGDLS and CDR2 YYNGEE. The CDR3 region is CASSVDSSFGTGNQPQHF. Written as DNA, the CDR3 is TGTGCCAGCAGCGTAGACTCGTCATTCGGGACGGGCAATCAGCCCCAGCATTTT.

This clone came up once. V and J are TRBV19 and TRBJ2-7; 8 bases map to TRBD1. Germline CDR1 LNHDA, CDR2 SQIVND (reference sequence). V shed 3 bases, J shed 2 bases, and the junction held 6 bases outside the gene matches. The CDR3 spans 15 residues. The CDR3 nucleotides are TGTGCCAGTAGTATGTTAGCAGGGGGCACCTACGAGCAGTACTTC. It is translated as CASSMLAGGTYEQYF.

Only a few counts were recorded for this clone. The rearrangement links TRBV27 to TRBJ1-1, with unresolved D. The CDR3 covers 14 residues. Trimming shortened V by 0 bases and J by 6 bases, and 11 bases separated the two germline ends. Germline V gene lookup returns CDR1 MNHEY and CDR2 SMNVEV (reference sequence). CDR3 protein: CASSLSKAVAEAFF. The CDR3 region has the DNA TGTGCCAGCAGTTTATCGAAGGCGGTGGCTGAAGCTTTCTTT.

The gene calls are TRBV7-5 and TRBJ2-7. TRBV7-5 is described as a pseudogene. CDR3 length: 13 amino acids. This CDR3 is CASREGLSYEQYF. CDR3 nucleotides: TGTGCCAGCAGAGAGGGGTTATCCTACGAGCAGTACTTC.

This clone appeared a few times. V usage is TRBV5-1 and J usage is TRBJ2-5, with 9 bases lining up with TRBD2. This CDR3 is 15 amino acids long. J gave up 2 bases and V 3 bases, and 5 bases lay outside the gene matches. The germline V gene encodes CDR1 SGHRS and CDR2 YFSETQ. CDR3 coding DNA: TGCGCCAGCAGCTCCACAAGCGGGGGGCAAGAGACCCAGTACTTC. It translates to CASSSTSGGQETQYF.

The rearrangement links TRBV29-1 to TRBJ2-7; D not resolved. V was clipped by 4 bases and J by 0 bases, with 10 bases between them. The CDR3 consists of 13 residues. Germline-derived CDR1 and CDR2 are SQVTM and ANQGSEA. DNA for the CDR3: TGCAGCGTTGGCGGTCTTAGCTCCTACGAGCAGTACTTC. Residues: CSVGGLSSYEQYF.

This clone is a singleton in its sample. The V and J genes are TRBV19 and TRBJ1-5; D perhaps matches TRBD1 (5 bases). Germline V gene data show CDR1 as LNHDA and CDR2 as SQIVND (reference sequence). V was cut by 5 bases and J by 9 bases, with 17 bases left in between. The CDR3 is 14 amino acids. The CDR3 nucleotides read TGTGCCAGTAGTGCGCAGGACACGGCGGGGCCCCAGCATTTT. Protein: CASSAQDTAGPQHF.

The J gene is TRBJ1-4, the V gene TRBV7-4, with 8 bases aligning to TRBD1. V was pared by 6 bases and J by 7 bases, with 10 bases of the junction left unmatched. This CDR3 has 15 amino acids. The germline V gene encodes CDR1 SGHVT and CDR2 SQSDAQ. This CDR3 reads CASRQQGATGEKLFF. The CDR3 nucleotides are TGTGCCAGCAGACAGCAGGGGGCGACTGGTGAAAAACTGTTTTTT.